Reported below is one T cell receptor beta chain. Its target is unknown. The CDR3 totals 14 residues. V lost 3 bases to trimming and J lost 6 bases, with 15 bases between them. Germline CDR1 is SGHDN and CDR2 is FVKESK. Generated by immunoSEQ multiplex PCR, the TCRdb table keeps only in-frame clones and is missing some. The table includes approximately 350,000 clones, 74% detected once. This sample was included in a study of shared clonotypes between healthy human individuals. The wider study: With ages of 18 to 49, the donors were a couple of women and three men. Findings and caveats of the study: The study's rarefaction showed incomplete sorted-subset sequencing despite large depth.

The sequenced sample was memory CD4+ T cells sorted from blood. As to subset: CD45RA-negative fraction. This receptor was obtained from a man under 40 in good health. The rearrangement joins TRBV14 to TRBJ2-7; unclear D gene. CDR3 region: CASSQVGWAGEQYF. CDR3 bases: TGTGCCAGCAGCCAGGTGGGTTGGGCCGGCGAGCAGTACTTC.